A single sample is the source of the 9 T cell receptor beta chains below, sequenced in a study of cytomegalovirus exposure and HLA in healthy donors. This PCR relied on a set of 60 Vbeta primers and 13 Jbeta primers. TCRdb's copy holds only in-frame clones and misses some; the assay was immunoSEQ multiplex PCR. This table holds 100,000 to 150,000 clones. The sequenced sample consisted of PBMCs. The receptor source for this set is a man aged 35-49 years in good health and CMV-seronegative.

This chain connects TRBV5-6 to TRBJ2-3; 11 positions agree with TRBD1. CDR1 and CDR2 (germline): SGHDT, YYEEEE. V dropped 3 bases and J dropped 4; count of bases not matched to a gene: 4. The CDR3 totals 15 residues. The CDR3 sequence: CASSSTGQGADTQYF. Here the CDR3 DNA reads TGTGCCAGCAGCTCCACGGGACAGGGGGCAGATACGCAGTATTTT.

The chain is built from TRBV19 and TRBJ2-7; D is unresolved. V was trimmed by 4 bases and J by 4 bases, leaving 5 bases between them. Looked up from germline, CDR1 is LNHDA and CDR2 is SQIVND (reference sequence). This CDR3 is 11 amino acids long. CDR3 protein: CASSNLYEQYF. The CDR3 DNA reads TGTGCCAGTAGTAACTTGTACGAGCAGTACTTC. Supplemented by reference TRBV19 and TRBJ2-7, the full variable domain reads DGGITQSPKYLFRKEGQNVTLSCEQNLNHDAMYWYRQDPGQGLRLIYYSQIVNDFQKGDIAEGYSVSREKKESFPLTVTSAQKNPTAFYLCASSNLYEQYFGPGTRLTVT.

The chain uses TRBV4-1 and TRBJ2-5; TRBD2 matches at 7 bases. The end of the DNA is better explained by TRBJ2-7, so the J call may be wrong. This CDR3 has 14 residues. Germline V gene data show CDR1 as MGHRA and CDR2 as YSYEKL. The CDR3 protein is CASSLLRERSEQYF. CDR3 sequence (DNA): TGCGCCAGCAGCCTGTTGCGGGAGAGAAGCGAGCAGTACTTC.

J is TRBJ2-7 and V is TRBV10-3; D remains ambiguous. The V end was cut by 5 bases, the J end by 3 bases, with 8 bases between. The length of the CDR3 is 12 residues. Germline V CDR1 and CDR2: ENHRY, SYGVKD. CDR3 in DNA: TGTGCCATCAGTCAACAGCTCTACGAGCAGTACTTC. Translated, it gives CAISQQLYEQYF.

The CDR3 spells CASSWRLVQGWSPLHF. The CDR3 nucleotides are TGTGCCAGCAGTTGGAGACTCGTACAGGGGTGGTCACCCCTCCACTTT. The chain joins TRBV27 to TRBJ1-6; TRBD1 agrees at 7 bases. Looked up from germline, CDR1 is MNHEY and CDR2 is SMNVEV (reference sequence). The CDR3 has 16 amino acids. With 4 bases clipped from V and 10 bases from J, the junction kept 13 bases outside the gene matches.

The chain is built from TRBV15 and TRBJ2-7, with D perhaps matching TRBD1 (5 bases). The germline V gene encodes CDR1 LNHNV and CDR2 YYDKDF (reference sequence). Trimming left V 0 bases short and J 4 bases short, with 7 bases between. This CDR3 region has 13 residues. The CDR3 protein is CATSRDRQYEQYF. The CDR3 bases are TGTGCCACCAGCAGAGATCGACAGTACGAGCAGTACTTC.

CDR3: CASSLFLRQGPFF. The CDR3 nucleotides read TGTGCCAGCAGCTTATTCCTCCGGCAGGGTCCTTTCTTT. V usage is TRBV7-2 and J usage is TRBJ1-1, with D possibly matching TRBD1 (5 bases). The germline V gene has CDR1 SGHTA and CDR2 FQGNSA. V was clipped by 2 bases and J by 12 bases, with 16 bases between them. The CDR3 contains 13 residues.

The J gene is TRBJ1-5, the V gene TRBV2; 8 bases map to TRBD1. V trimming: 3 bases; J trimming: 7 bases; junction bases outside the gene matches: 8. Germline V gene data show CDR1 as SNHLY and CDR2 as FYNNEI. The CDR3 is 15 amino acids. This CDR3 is CASSDGPGGGQPQHF. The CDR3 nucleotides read TGTGCCAGCAGTGACGGGCCAGGGGGCGGACAGCCCCAGCATTTT.

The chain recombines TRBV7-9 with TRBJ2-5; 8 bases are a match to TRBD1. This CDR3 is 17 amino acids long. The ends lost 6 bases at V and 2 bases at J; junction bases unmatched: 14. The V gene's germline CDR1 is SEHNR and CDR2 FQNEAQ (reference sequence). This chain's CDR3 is CASRKIRGRSFQETQYF. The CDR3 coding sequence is TGTGCCAGCAGGAAGATCAGGGGGCGATCATTTCAAGAGACCCAGTACTTC.